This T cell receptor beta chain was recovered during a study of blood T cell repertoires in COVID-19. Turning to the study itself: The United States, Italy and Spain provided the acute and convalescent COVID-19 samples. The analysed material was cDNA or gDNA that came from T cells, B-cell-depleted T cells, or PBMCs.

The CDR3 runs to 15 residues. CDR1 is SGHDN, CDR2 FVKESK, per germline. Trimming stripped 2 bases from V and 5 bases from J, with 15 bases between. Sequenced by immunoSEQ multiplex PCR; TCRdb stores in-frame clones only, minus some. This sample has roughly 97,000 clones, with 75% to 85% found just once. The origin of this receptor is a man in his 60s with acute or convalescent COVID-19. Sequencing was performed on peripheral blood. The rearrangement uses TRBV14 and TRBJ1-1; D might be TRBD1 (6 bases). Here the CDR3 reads CASSQNFLRGTEAFF. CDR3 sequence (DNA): TGTGCCAGCAGCCAAAACTTTCTCAGGGGAACTGAAGCTTTCTTT.